The source of this TCR beta chain is a study of radiotherapy plus CTLA-4 blockade in lung cancer. Study as a whole: Objective responses occurred in 15% to 20% of patients; around 30% had disease control. Study conclusions and caveats: The authors reported that early blood T cell clone dynamics, with interferon-beta, best predicted response. TCR clones from tumors expanded in blood after radiotherapy plus ipilimumab.

Here immunoSEQ multiplex PCR was the method, and the copy in TCRdb shows in-frame clones only, minus some. The repertoire holds tens of thousands of clones, with 79% as singletons. About this clone itself: Its matching antigen is unknown.

The sequence was collected from a human donor with non-small cell lung cancer who had a complete response to radiotherapy plus ipilimumab. The sequencing here drew on peripheral blood, taken from a patient treated with radiotherapy plus ipilimumab.

The CDR3 sequence is CASRGTHYTEAFF. The CDR3, as DNA: TGTGCCAGTCGGGGGACCCATTACACTGAAGCTTTCTTT. The V call is TRBV2, the J call TRBJ1-1; a weak D match, TRBD1 (5 bases). CDR1 and CDR2 from the germline V gene are SNHLY and FYNNEI. This CDR3 spans 13 amino acids. V was shortened by 9 bases and J by 3 bases, with 14 bases between the two germline ends.